This paragraph reports one T cell receptor beta chain. The data originate from a study of T cell changes during pregnancy in multiple sclerosis. This CDR3 comprises 16 residues. The germline V gene encodes CDR1 SNHLY and CDR2 FYNNEI. The V end was cut by 4 bases, the J end by 3 bases, with 15 bases between. Profiled with immunoSEQ multiplex PCR; TCRdb holds only in-frame clones, not every one. The table records 30,000 to 40,000 clones, roughly nine tenths of them present only once. The chain combines TRBV2 with TRBJ2-2; possible D gene TRBD2, 5 bases. Sequenced material: CD4+ T cells from peripheral blood mononuclear cells, taken in the third trimester of pregnancy. The sequence was collected from a female donor in good health, enrolled as a control in a pregnancy study. The DNA for the CDR3 is TGTGCCAGCAGTGTGTTGGGCTCGAGGGACACCGGGGAGCTGTTTTTT. Translating gives CASSVLGSRDTGELFF.